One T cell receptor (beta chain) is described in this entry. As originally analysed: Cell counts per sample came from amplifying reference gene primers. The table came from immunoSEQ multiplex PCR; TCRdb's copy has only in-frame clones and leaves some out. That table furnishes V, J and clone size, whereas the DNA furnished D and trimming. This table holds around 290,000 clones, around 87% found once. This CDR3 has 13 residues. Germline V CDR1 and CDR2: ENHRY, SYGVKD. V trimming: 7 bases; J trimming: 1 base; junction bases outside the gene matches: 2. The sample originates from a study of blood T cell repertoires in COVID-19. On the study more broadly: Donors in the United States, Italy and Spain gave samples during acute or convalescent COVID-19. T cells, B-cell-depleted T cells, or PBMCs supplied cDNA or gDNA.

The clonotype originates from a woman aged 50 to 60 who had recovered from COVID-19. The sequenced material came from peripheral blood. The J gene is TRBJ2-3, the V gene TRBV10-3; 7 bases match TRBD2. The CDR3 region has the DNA TGTGCCATCATGGCGGGGGGCACAGATACGCAGTATTTT. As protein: CAIMAGGTDTQYF.